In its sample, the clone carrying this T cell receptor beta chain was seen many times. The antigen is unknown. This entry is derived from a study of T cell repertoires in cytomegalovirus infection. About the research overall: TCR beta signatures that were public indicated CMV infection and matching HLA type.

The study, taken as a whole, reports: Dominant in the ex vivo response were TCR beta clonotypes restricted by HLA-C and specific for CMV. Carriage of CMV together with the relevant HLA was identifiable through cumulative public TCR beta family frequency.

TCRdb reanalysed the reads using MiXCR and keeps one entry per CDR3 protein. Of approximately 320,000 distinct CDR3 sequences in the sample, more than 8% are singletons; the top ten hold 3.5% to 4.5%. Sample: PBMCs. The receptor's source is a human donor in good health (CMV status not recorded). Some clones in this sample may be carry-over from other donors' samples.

CDR3 DNA: TGTGCCAGCAGCTCCCAGGGAGTTCAGCCCCAGCATTTT. This codes for CASSSQGVQPQHF. This chain uses TRBV7-2 with TRBJ1-5, with a weak D call TRBD1 (5 bases). From germline, CDR1 is SGHTA and CDR2 FQGNSA. Deletions cut 4 bases from V and 6 bases from J, with 10 bases between. This CDR3 is built from 13 residues.